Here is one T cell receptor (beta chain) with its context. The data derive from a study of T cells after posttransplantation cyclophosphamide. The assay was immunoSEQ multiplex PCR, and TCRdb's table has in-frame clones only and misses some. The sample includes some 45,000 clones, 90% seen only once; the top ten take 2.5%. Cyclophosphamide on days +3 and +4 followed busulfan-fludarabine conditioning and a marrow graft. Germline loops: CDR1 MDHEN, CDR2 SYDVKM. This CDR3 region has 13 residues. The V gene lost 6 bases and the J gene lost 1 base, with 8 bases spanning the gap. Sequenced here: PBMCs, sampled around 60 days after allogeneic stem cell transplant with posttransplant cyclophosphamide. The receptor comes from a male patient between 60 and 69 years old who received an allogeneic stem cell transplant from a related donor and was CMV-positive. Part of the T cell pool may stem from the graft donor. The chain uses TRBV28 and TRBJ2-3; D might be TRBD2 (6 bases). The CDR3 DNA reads TGTGCCAGCAGGAGGGAGGGCACAGATACGCAGTATTTT. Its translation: CASRREGTDTQYF.